The 30 T cell receptor beta chains reported below all come from one sample, sequenced in a study of blood T cell repertoires in COVID-19. The method was immunoSEQ multiplex PCR; TCRdb's version includes in-frame clones alone and lacks a portion of them. The sample shows about 210,000 clones, around 80% of them seen only once. The sequenced sample consisted of peripheral blood. The receptors stem from a woman aged 40 to 50 with acute or convalescent COVID-19.

The V and J genes are TRBV5-8 and TRBJ2-7; 7 nucleotides match TRBD1. Germline lookup yields CDR1 SGHTS and CDR2 YDEGEE. The CDR3 extends over 15 amino acids. With 6 bases clipped from V and 8 bases from J, the junction kept 17 bases outside the gene matches. The CDR3 here is CASTPGQRRIPQQYF. CDR3 nucleotide sequence: TGTGCCAGCACCCCGGGACAGAGACGAATACCCCAGCAGTACTTC.

V usage is TRBV19 and J usage is TRBJ2-1; D may be TRBD1 (6 bases). The CDR3 totals 15 residues. Germline V gene data show CDR1 as LNHDA and CDR2 as SQIVND (reference sequence). Deletions cut 1 base from V and 8 bases from J, with 15 bases between. For the CDR3, the DNA is TGTGCCAGTAGTATAGGACAGGTCCCGTCCCATGAGCAGTTCTTC. Protein: CASSIGQVPSHEQFF.

J is TRBJ2-3 and V is TRBV3-1 (or the pseudogene TRBV3-2), with TRBD2 identical over 9 bases. The CDR3 is made up of 15 amino acids. Germline CDR1 is LGHDT and CDR2 is YNNKEL (reference sequence). The V and J ends lost 1 base and 4 bases, in that order; junction bases with no gene match: 3. CDR3 residues: CASSQVASGADTQYF. Here the CDR3 DNA reads TGTGCCAGCAGCCAAGTTGCTAGCGGGGCAGATACGCAGTATTTT.

The CDR3 sequence: CASSYPTGGAKETQYF. The CDR3 nucleotides read TGTGCCAGCAGCTACCCGACAGGGGGCGCGAAGGAGACCCAGTACTTC. J is TRBJ2-5 and V is TRBV7-9, with 10 bases matching TRBD1. This CDR3 is built from 16 residues. Germline lookup yields CDR1 SEHNR and CDR2 FQNEAQ (reference sequence). V shed 4 bases, J shed 5 bases, and the junction held 10 bases outside the gene matches.

The chain joins TRBV29-1 to TRBJ2-1; the D gene is possibly TRBD2 (5 bases). Germline-derived CDR1 and CDR2 are SQVTM and ANQGSEA. V was pared by 4 bases and J by 4 bases, with 11 bases between. The CDR3 length is 13 residues. The CDR3 DNA reads TGCAGCGTTGTGGGGAGAAAGTACAATGAGCAGTTCTTC. Translating it yields CSVVGRKYNEQFF.

This clone showed up just once. The chain uses TRBV19 and TRBJ1-2; the D gene is possibly TRBD1 (6 bases). V was pared by 6 bases and J by 6 bases, with 17 bases between. CDR1 and CDR2 (germline): LNHDA, SQIVND (reference sequence). This CDR3 has 14 residues. CDR3 residues: CASSQGRLIDGYTF. In nucleotides, the CDR3 is TGTGCCAGTAGCCAGGGGCGCCTTATAGATGGCTACACCTTC.

The CDR3 DNA reads as TGTGCCAGCAGCCAAGTCCCTGGACAGTCCTACGAGCAGTACTTC. It codes for CASSQVPGQSYEQYF. This chain uses TRBV3-1 (or the pseudogene TRBV3-2) with TRBJ2-7; possible D gene TRBD1, 6 bases. Germline assignment: CDR1 LGHDT and CDR2 YNNKEL (reference sequence). Trimming stripped 1 base from V and 1 base from J, with 11 bases between. The CDR3 totals 15 residues.

Only a few counts were recorded for this clone. J is TRBJ2-1 and V is TRBV5-4; D is possibly TRBD2 (7 bases). The germline gives CDR1 SGHNT, CDR2 YYREEE (reference sequence). Trimming pared 4 bases from V and 0 bases from J, leaving 14 bases between. The CDR3 spans 16 residues. CDR3 in DNA: TGTGCCAGCAGCCGGGGAGGGGGAGACTCCTACAATGAGCAGTTCTTC. This sequence encodes CASSRGGGDSYNEQFF.

V and J are TRBV5-6 and TRBJ1-5; D is uncertain. The CDR3 totals 15 residues. V gave up 2 bases and J gave up 2 bases, with 11 bases separating them. CDR1 is SGHDT and CDR2 is YYEEEE in the germline V gene. The CDR3 bases are TGTGCCAGCAGCTTAGCCAGGTTAGGCAATCAGCCCCAGCATTTT. Translation gives CASSLARLGNQPQHF. Together with reference TRBV5-6 and TRBJ1-5, the CDR3 gives the full variable domain: DAGVTQSPTHLIKTRGQQVTLRCSPKSGHDTVSWYQQALGQGPQFIFQYYEEEERQRGNFPDRFSGHQFPNYSSELNVNALLLGDSALYLCASSLARLGNQPQHFGDGTRLSIL.

This clone was seen a single time. The chain has TRBV5-1 and TRBJ2-1; 16 bases match TRBD2. J lost 3 bases, V lost 1 base, and 7 bases had no gene match. The CDR3 runs 19 residues. From germline, CDR1 is SGHRS and CDR2 YFSETQ. The CDR3, as DNA: TGCGCCAGCAGCTTGTTCGGGACTAGCGGGAGGGCCGACTACAATGAGCAGTTCTTC. Translated: CASSLFGTSGRADYNEQFF.

This clone has just one count. This chain uses TRBV5-1 with TRBJ2-3, with 12 bases lining up with TRBD2. This CDR3 has 18 amino acids. The V segment lost 3 bases and the J segment 0 bases; nucleotides outside the gene matches: 8. Germline V gene lookup returns CDR1 SGHRS and CDR2 YFSETQ. CDR3 protein: CASSSPGLAGSSTDTQYF. The CDR3, as DNA: TGCGCCAGCAGCTCACCGGGACTAGCGGGCTCAAGCACAGATACGCAGTATTTT.

This rearrangement joins TRBV7-9 to TRBJ2-5; no reliable D call. The germline gives CDR1 SEHNR, CDR2 FQNEAQ (reference sequence). This CDR3 spans 13 amino acids. Trimming shortened V by 2 bases and J by 2 bases, and 6 bases separated the two germline ends. This CDR3 reads CASSLHIQETQYF. The CDR3 nucleotides are TGTGCCAGCAGCTTACACATTCAAGAGACCCAGTACTTC.

This sequence joins TRBV24-1 and TRBJ2-1, with D tentatively TRBD1 (6 bases). The germline V and J ends were trimmed by 3 bases and 5 bases, with 19 bases remaining between them. There are 17 residues in the CDR3. CDR1 and CDR2 from the germline V gene are KGHDR and SFDVKD. DNA of the CDR3: TGTGCCACCAGTGATCGACCCACAGGGAAAGTCGACAATGAGCAGTTCTTC. Amino acid sequence: CATSDRPTGKVDNEQFF.

The chain uses TRBV7-2 and TRBJ1-4; 8 bases map to TRBD1. Trimming cost V 4 bases and J 7 bases; bases outside gene matches: 5. From germline, CDR1 is SGHTA and CDR2 FQGNSA. The CDR3 spans 14 residues. The CDR3 bases are TGTGCCAGCAGCTCGACAGGGGTGGGTGAAAAACTGTTTTTT. It encodes CASSSTGVGEKLFF.

V gene TRBV11-2 combines with J gene TRBJ2-2; D not resolved. The CDR3 totals 13 residues. Deletions cut 1 base from V and 5 bases from J, with 5 bases between. The germline V gene encodes CDR1 SGHAT and CDR2 FQNNGV. The CDR3 reads CASSLVRTGELFF. As DNA, the CDR3 is TGTGCCAGCAGCTTAGTGAGGACCGGGGAGCTGTTTTTT.

This rearrangement joins TRBV7-6 to TRBJ2-1, with D tentatively TRBD2 (5 bases). The CDR3 runs 13 residues. The ends were cut back, 5 bases at V and 7 bases at J, with 12 bases in the middle. Germline V gene sequence: CDR1 SGHVS, CDR2 FNYEAQ. The chain's CDR3 is CASSARDWNEQFF. DNA of the CDR3: TGTGCCAGCAGCGCCCGGGATTGGAATGAGCAGTTCTTC.

The V and J genes are TRBV9 and TRBJ1-6; maybe TRBD1 (5 bases). The CDR3 contains 15 residues. Between the trimmed V and J ends, which lost 0 bases and 9 bases, there was a span of 13 bases. Germline CDR1 reads SGDLS; CDR2 reads YYNGEE. The chain's CDR3 is CASSVEAGTGSPLHF. DNA for the CDR3: TGTGCCAGCAGCGTAGAAGCAGGGACTGGTTCACCCCTCCACTTT.

The rearrangement links TRBV30 to TRBJ2-2; 9 nucleotides agree with TRBD1. The CDR3 covers 15 residues. The junction had 8 bases not matched to a gene; V was cut back by 0 bases and J by 9 bases. CDR1 GTSNPN and CDR2 SVGIG come from the germline V gene (reference sequence). CDR3 nucleotides: TGTGCCTGGAGTGTCCAGGGACAGGGTAGCCGGGAGCTGTTTTTT. This translates into CAWSVQGQGSRELFF.

This sequence joins TRBV5-1 and TRBJ1-2, with a tentative D call TRBD1 (5 bases). This CDR3 is 15 amino acids long. Germline-derived CDR1 and CDR2 are SGHRS and YFSETQ. Trimming stripped 0 bases from V and 0 bases from J, with 9 bases between. CDR3: CASSLEPTANYGYTF. As DNA, the CDR3 is TGCGCCAGCAGCTTGGAACCGACAGCTAACTATGGCTACACCTTC. The variable domain in full, completed from reference TRBV5-1 and TRBJ1-2, reads KAGVTQTPRYLIKTRGQQVTLSCSPISGHRSVSWYQQTPGQGLQFLFEYFSETQRNKGNFPGRFSGRQFSNSRSEMNVSTLELGDSALYLCASSLEPTANYGYTFGSGTRLTVV.

This clone showed up just once. The chain carries TRBV6-5 and TRBJ2-1; 8 bases line up with TRBD2. V was pared by 3 bases and J by 4 bases, with 2 bases of the junction left unmatched. Germline loops: CDR1 MNHEY, CDR2 SVGAGI. The CDR3 contains 14 residues. In DNA, the CDR3 is TGTGCCAGCAGTTATGTAGCGGGGTACAATGAGCAGTTCTTC. The encoded protein is CASSYVAGYNEQFF.

This clone appeared a single time. The gene calls are TRBV7-2 and TRBJ1-1; TRBD1 aligns across 9 bases. V was pared by 11 bases and J by 9 bases, with 13 bases of the junction left unmatched. This CDR3 is 13 amino acids long. Germline V gene sequence: CDR1 SGHTA, CDR2 FQGNSA. CDR3 region: CAPRVQGALKAFF. CDR3 coding DNA: TGTGCCCCACGGGTACAGGGGGCTTTGAAAGCTTTCTTT.

V is TRBV7-3 and J is TRBJ2-7; the D gene is possibly TRBD2 (6 bases). CDR3 length equals 14 residues. The V and J ends lost 2 bases and 3 bases respectively, with 11 bases between them. Germline V gives CDR1 SGHTA, CDR2 FQGTGA. In nucleotides, the CDR3 is TGTGCCAGCAGCTTAGGGGGGAATAGCTACGAGCAGTACTTC. This encodes CASSLGGNSYEQYF.

The chain recombines TRBV27 with TRBJ2-1; perhaps TRBD2 as D (5 bases). Trimming stripped 8 bases from V and 1 base from J, with 9 bases between. This CDR3 has 13 residues. Germline V gene data show CDR1 as MNHEY and CDR2 as SMNVEV (reference sequence). Here the CDR3 reads CASGGWSYNEQFF. The CDR3 region has the DNA TGTGCCAGCGGAGGCTGGTCCTACAATGAGCAGTTCTTC.

The chain is built from TRBV12-3 or TRBV12-4 and TRBJ1-1; no clear D gene. V was shortened by 5 bases and J by 4 bases, with 11 bases between the two germline ends. The CDR3 runs 13 residues. The CDR3 DNA follows: TGTGCCAGCAGTACCGAGGTTTTCACTGAAGCTTTCTTT. As protein: CASSTEVFTEAFF.

CDR3 sequence (DNA): TGTGCCAGCAGCCAGAGGACAGGGAGGAACACCGGGGAGCTGTTTTTT. As protein: CASSQRTGRNTGELFF. J is TRBJ2-2 and V is TRBV3-1 (or the pseudogene TRBV3-2); 8 bases line up with TRBD1. Germline lookup yields CDR1 LGHDT and CDR2 YNNKEL (reference sequence). The CDR3 length is 16 residues. Trimming took 3 bases from V and 1 from J; bases not matched to a gene: 4.

J is TRBJ2-3 and V is TRBV5-1; 7 bases are a match to TRBD2. V gave up 5 bases and J gave up 3 bases; unmatched junction bases: 9. The CDR3 loop spans 15 amino acids. CDR1 SGHRS and CDR2 YFSETQ come from the germline V gene. The CDR3 coding sequence is TGCGCCAGCAGGATCGGGGGGAGGTTGACAGATACGCAGTATTTT. Translating gives CASRIGGRLTDTQYF. Looking up the rest from reference TRBV5-1 and TRBJ2-3 gives the full variable domain: KAGVTQTPRYLIKTRGQQVTLSCSPISGHRSVSWYQQTPGQGLQFLFEYFSETQRNKGNFPGRFSGRQFSNSRSEMNVSTLELGDSALYLCASRIGGRLTDTQYFGPGTRLTVL.

The rearrangement uses TRBV7-6 and TRBJ2-1; D is undetermined. Germline V gives CDR1 SGHVS, CDR2 FNYEAQ. V was pared by 5 bases and J by 4 bases, with 15 bases between. The length of the CDR3 is 15 residues. This CDR3 is CASSERDSDYNEQFF. CDR3 in DNA: TGTGCCAGCAGCGAGCGAGACTCAGATTACAATGAGCAGTTCTTC.

This chain links TRBV5-1 with TRBJ2-7; D may be TRBD1 (6 bases). The CDR3 contains 15 residues. CDR1 SGHRS and CDR2 YFSETQ come from the germline V gene. Trimming stripped 4 bases from V and 7 bases from J, with 21 bases between. The CDR3 DNA is TGCGCCAGCAGCCCGGGACACGCCTCGCTCTTAGAGCAGTACTTC. It codes for CASSPGHASLLEQYF.

This chain connects TRBV12-3 or TRBV12-4 to TRBJ2-7, with a possible D match to TRBD1 (5 bases). The V end was cut by 4 bases, the J end by 6 bases, with 13 bases between. This CDR3 is 13 amino acids long. This CDR3 reads CASSSAGISEQYF. DNA for the CDR3: TGTGCCAGCAGTTCGGCAGGGATAAGCGAGCAGTACTTC.

This clone was seen a handful of times. The chain combines TRBV7-8 with TRBJ1-1, with 8 bases lining up with TRBD1. The CDR3 runs 14 residues. V was clipped by 5 bases and J by 6 bases; unmatched bases: 8. Germline V CDR1 and CDR2: SGHVS, FQNEAQ. CDR3 coding DNA: TGTGCCAGCAGCCCAGCCCAGGGGGCGGCTGAAGCTTTCTTT. Residues: CASSPAQGAAEAFF.